This T cell receptor (beta chain) derives from a study of CD8 T cells in ankylosing spondylitis. Study-wide findings and caveats: Typical of ankylosing spondylitis blood, it appeared, was a TCR beta motif of under 10 highly homologous variants. Some motif variants had been reported before (in reactive arthritis synovial fluid and blood). Clones linked to disease, bearing a CD8+ phenotype, were relatively rare in peripheral blood.

TCRdb fed the 5' RACE reads into MiXCR, producing one record per CDR3 protein. The sample lists a few hundred thousand distinct CDR3 sequences; roughly 8% were seen once. This clonotype has a count of ten or more. What it binds is unknown. The sequence was obtained from a male donor with ankylosing spondylitis. Sequences were obtained from blood, either unsorted or a sorted T cell fraction (not recorded which).

The CDR3 is CASSGVSGTQYF. The CDR3 DNA sequence: TGTGCCAGCAGCGGGGTGAGTGGTACGCAGTATTTT. V and J are TRBV7-2 and TRBJ2-3; no definite D call. The length of the CDR3 is 12 residues. V was trimmed by 5 bases and J by 8 bases, leaving 11 bases between them. Germline values: CDR1 SGHTA, CDR2 FQGNSA.